Listed below are T cell receptor beta chains from one sample, sequenced in a study of CD8 T cells in Susac syndrome. TCRdb re-called the immunoSEQ multiplex PCR reads with MiXCR, one entry per CDR3 protein. The table includes 150,000 or so distinct CDR3 sequences, approximately 94% detected once. Sequencing used CD4+ T cells from PBMCs. The receptor set was obtained from a human donor with Susac syndrome. CDR3s include the opening cysteine and the closing phenylalanine or tryptophan. Each record gives: CDR3 DNA, CDR3 protein, J gene, V gene, D gene, clone size, CDR3 length. The D gene is left open where the match is weak. Clone size is given for some rows only: seen once, a few or many times, or a class if the clone is expanded.

TGTGCCAGCAGTTTGAAGGAAACTGCAGCTTTCTTT,CASSLKETAAFF,TRBJ1-1,TRBV28,-,-,12
TGCAGCGTGACGCAAAGCACAGATACGCAGTATTTT,CSVTQSTDTQYF,TRBJ2-3,TRBV29-1,-,-,12
TGTGCCACCAGTGACTCCGGGACGGATTACGAGCAGTACTTC,CATSDSGTDYEQYF,TRBJ2-7,TRBV24-1,-,-,14
TGTGCCAGCAGCTTAGGATTCCAGGGGGCTGGGGCGTACCAAGAGACCCAGTACTTC,CASSLGFQGAGAYQETQYF,TRBJ2-5,TRBV7-9,TRBD1,-,19
TGTGCCAGCAGCGTAGGGACTAGCGGGAGCTACGAGCAGTACTTC,CASSVGTSGSYEQYF,TRBJ2-7,TRBV9,TRBD2,once,15
TGTGCCTGGAGTGAGGCCTGGGACCCCTACAATGAGCAGTTCTTC,CAWSEAWDPYNEQFF,TRBJ2-1,TRBV30,-,-,15
TGTGCCAGTAACGACGACAGGCTGGACATTCAGTACTTC,CASNDDRLDIQYF,TRBJ2-4,TRBV19,-,-,13
TGTGCCAGCAGCTTCCTTTACTACCCCACCGGGGAGCTGTTTTTT,CASSFLYYPTGELFF,TRBJ2-2,TRBV11-2,-,-,15
TGCAGTGCTAGGCCCTCCGGACAGGGACGGAACGAGCAGTACTTC,CSARPSGQGRNEQYF,TRBJ2-7,TRBV20-1,TRBD1,-,15
TGTGCCAGCAGTCGAACAGGGGATGAGGGCTACACCTTC,CASSRTGDEGYTF,TRBJ1-2,TRBV7-3,TRBD1,-,13
TGTGCCAGCAGTCGGACAGGGGCCACCGGGGAGCTGTTTTTT,CASSRTGATGELFF,TRBJ2-2,TRBV6-5,TRBD1,-,14
TGCAGCGTTGAAGATCCTAGCGGGGGGGGGACTAGCACAGATACGCAGTATTTT,CSVEDPSGGGTSTDTQYF,TRBJ2-3,TRBV29-1,TRBD2,-,18
TGTGCCAGCAGTTTGTCGGGTGATGGCTACACCTTC,CASSLSGDGYTF,TRBJ1-2,TRBV27,-,few,12
TGTGCTAGCAGCTTCTCGCAGACAGATACGCAGTATTTT,CASSFSQTDTQYF,TRBJ2-3,TRBV7-7,-,few,13
TGTGCTAGCCTCCCCCGGGACACCATATATTTT,CASLPRDTIYF,TRBJ1-3,TRBV7-7,-,-,11
TGTGCCAGCAGCCAAGCCCCCCCCGGCTCAGATACGCAGTATTTT,CASSQAPPGSDTQYF,TRBJ2-3,TRBV3-1,-,-,15
TGTGCCAGCAGCCCCGGGACTACGTACAATGAGCAGTTCTTC,CASSPGTTYNEQFF,TRBJ2-1,TRBV28,TRBD2,-,14
TGTGCCAGCAGTGCAACGGGATTATGGAGCACTGAAGCTTTCTTT,CASSATGLWSTEAFF,TRBJ1-1,TRBV25-1,-,-,15
TGTGCCACCAGCAGCATCCGAGGAGGCACTGAAGCTTTCTTT,CATSSIRGGTEAFF,TRBJ1-1,TRBV15,-,-,14
TGCAGTGCCATCACAGGGCCCCCCGATGGCTACACCTTC,CSAITGPPDGYTF,TRBJ1-2,TRBV20-1,-,-,13
TGCAGCGTTGTGGGGGGCGGGGAGACCCAGTACTTC,CSVVGGGETQYF,TRBJ2-5,TRBV29-1,-,-,12
TGTGCCAGCAGCTTCGGGACAAGGAAAGAGACCCAGTACTTC,CASSFGTRKETQYF,TRBJ2-5,TRBV5-4,-,-,14
TGCAGTGCTAGAGTCGGCTACGAGCAGTACTTC,CSARVGYEQYF,TRBJ2-7,TRBV20-1,-,-,11